Below, 17 T cell receptor beta chains from the same sample are listed, as sequenced in a study of blood T cell repertoires in COVID-19. The assay was immunoSEQ multiplex PCR, and TCRdb's table has in-frame clones only and misses some. The top ten hold approximately 29% of the sample, which has roughly 100,000 clones, around 87% seen once. Sequenced: peripheral blood. These receptors all come from a woman of 80 years or more with acute or convalescent COVID-19.

The V and J genes are TRBV2 and TRBJ1-1; 8 nucleotides agree with TRBD1. Losses at the gene ends were 8 bases for V and 6 bases for J; bases not matched to a gene: 8. Germline CDR1 and CDR2: SNHLY and FYNNEI. This CDR3 contains 13 residues. The CDR3 coding sequence is TGTGCCAGCGGAAGGACAGGGTTTGCTGAAGCTTTCTTT. Residues: CASGRTGFAEAFF.

This chain links TRBV5-8 with TRBJ2-4; tentative D call: TRBD1 (6 bases). CDR1 and CDR2 from the germline V gene are SGHTS and YDEGEE. Trimming cost V 4 bases and J 7 bases, with 12 bases left between them. This CDR3 has 13 amino acids. In DNA form, the CDR3 reads TGTGCCAGCAGCGTGGGACATCAGAACATTCAGTACTTC. Translation: CASSVGHQNIQYF.

The chain links TRBV6-2 or TRBV6-3 to TRBJ2-5, with D perhaps TRBD2 (6 bases). Trimming removed 0 bases from V and 4 bases from J, with 18 bases in between. There are 17 residues in the CDR3. Germline lookup yields CDR1 MNHEY and CDR2 SVGEGT. The CDR3 loop reads CASSYSVAFGGIETQYF. CDR3 sequence (DNA): TGTGCCAGCAGTTACTCGGTTGCCTTCGGGGGAATAGAGACCCAGTACTTC.

The chain links TRBV24-1 to TRBJ2-5; tentatively, D is TRBD1 (6 bases). Looked up from germline, CDR1 is KGHDR and CDR2 is SFDVKD. This CDR3 contains 13 residues. V was clipped by 4 bases and J by 5 bases, with 10 bases between them. CDR3 residues: CATSEGAGETQYF. CDR3 bases: TGTGCCACCAGTGAGGGGGCCGGTGAGACCCAGTACTTC.

The rearrangement joins TRBV7-6 to TRBJ2-2, with 9 bases that match TRBD2. The CDR3 has 16 residues. From germline, CDR1 is SGHVS and CDR2 FNYEAQ. J lost 0 bases, V lost 6 bases, and 5 bases had no gene match. The CDR3 loop reads CASSPIAGANTGELFF. Here the CDR3 DNA reads TGTGCCAGCAGTCCAATAGCGGGGGCGAACACCGGGGAGCTGTTTTTT.

The chain joins TRBV7-9 to TRBJ1-4, with TRBD1 matching 9 bases. The CDR3 sequence is 14 residues long. J was trimmed by 8 bases and V by 5 bases; bases with no gene match: 6. Germline V gene sequence: CDR1 SEHNR, CDR2 FQNEAQ (reference sequence). CDR3 DNA sequence: TGTGCCAGCAGCCAGGGACAGGGCTCCGAAAAACTGTTTTTT. Translated, it gives CASSQGQGSEKLFF. Full variable domain (outside the CDR3, taken from reference TRBV7-9 and TRBJ1-4): DTGVSQNPRHKITKRGQNVTFRCDPISEHNRLYWYRQTLGQGPEFLTYFQNEAQLEKSRLLSDRFSAERPKGSFSTLEIQRTEQGDSAMYLCASSQGQGSEKLFFGSGTQLSVL.

The V and J genes are TRBV19 and TRBJ1-1; D is undetermined. Germline V gene lookup returns CDR1 LNHDA and CDR2 SQIVND (reference sequence). Trimming stripped 4 bases from V and 4 bases from J, with 13 bases between. This CDR3 is built from 14 residues. This CDR3 is CASSTRVAFTEAFF. In DNA, the CDR3 is TGTGCCAGTAGTACTAGAGTCGCGTTCACTGAAGCTTTCTTT.

V usage is TRBV5-1 and J usage is TRBJ2-7, with 12 bases lining up with TRBD1. The V gene's germline CDR1 is SGHRS and CDR2 YFSETQ. The CDR3 totals 15 residues. V was pared by 3 bases and J by 4 bases, with 5 bases of the junction left unmatched. CDR3 amino acids: CASSWGQGASYEQYF. The CDR3 nucleotides are TGCGCCAGCAGCTGGGGACAGGGGGCTTCTTACGAGCAGTACTTC. The full variable domain, completed using reference TRBV5-1 and TRBJ2-7, is KAGVTQTPRYLIKTRGQQVTLSCSPISGHRSVSWYQQTPGQGLQFLFEYFSETQRNKGNFPGRFSGRQFSNSRSEMNVSTLELGDSALYLCASSWGQGASYEQYFGPGTRLTVT.

This chain uses TRBV12-3 or TRBV12-4 with TRBJ2-7, with D unclear. V gave up 6 bases and J gave up 6 bases, with 15 bases separating them. The CDR3 loop spans 13 amino acids. CDR3 amino acids: CASSQIVTGEQYF. DNA of the CDR3: TGTGCCAGCAGCCAAATTGTAACCGGCGAGCAGTACTTC.

The genes are TRBV4-1 and TRBJ2-3; 8 nucleotides line up with TRBD2. Germline V gene data show CDR1 as MGHRA and CDR2 as YSYEKL. V lost 3 bases and J lost 1; bases outside the gene matches: 6. This CDR3 comprises 16 residues. DNA of the CDR3: TGCGCCAGCAGCCAGATAGCGGGGTCCGGCACAGATACGCAGTATTTT. Translating it yields CASSQIAGSGTDTQYF.

V gene TRBV10-3 combines with J gene TRBJ1-6; 7 nucleotides line up with TRBD1. Germline loops: CDR1 ENHRY, CDR2 SYGVKD. The CDR3 is made up of 16 amino acids. The V and J ends lost 0 bases and 9 bases, in that order; junction bases with no gene match: 8. The CDR3 bases are TGTGCCATCAGTGAGTCCGGGACAGCGTTATTTTCACCCCTCCACTTT. This gives the protein CAISESGTALFSPLHF.

CDR3 bases: TGTGCCAGCAGCCTCCCTAAGGGGGCTTTCTTT. Its protein is CASSLPKGAFF. The chain has TRBV3-1 (or the pseudogene TRBV3-2) and TRBJ1-1; D perhaps matches TRBD1 (5 bases). V lost 4 bases and J 11 bases, leaving 11 bases between the germline ends. The CDR3 loop spans 11 amino acids. The V gene's germline CDR1 is LGHDT and CDR2 YNNKEL (reference sequence).

The CDR3 DNA reads as TGTGCCAGCTCACACCCGGGACTAGCGGGGAATACGCAGTATTTT. This codes for CASSHPGLAGNTQYF. V usage is TRBV18 and J usage is TRBJ2-3; 13 nucleotides match TRBD2. Germline CDR1 reads KGHSH; CDR2 reads LQKENI. The CDR3 is made up of 15 amino acids. With V trimmed by 4 bases and J by 7 bases, 5 bases remained unmatched.

The rearrangement joins TRBV5-1 to TRBJ1-6; TRBD1 matches 10 bases. The CDR3 runs to 15 residues. V gave up 2 bases and J gave up 9 bases; unmatched junction bases: 5. Looked up from germline, CDR1 is SGHRS and CDR2 is YFSETQ. CDR3 DNA sequence: TGCGCCAGCAGCTTTACGGGACAGGGGTTTTCACCCCTCCACTTT. The encoded protein is CASSFTGQGFSPLHF.

The chain employs TRBV5-6 and TRBJ1-2; 8 nucleotides align to TRBD1. The V segment lost 0 bases and the J segment 8 bases; nucleotides outside the gene matches: 3. Germline V lookup: CDR1 SGHDT, CDR2 YYEEEE. There are 13 residues in the CDR3. As DNA, the CDR3 is TGTGCCAGCAGCTTGGACAGGGGGAGAGGCTACACCTTC. It is translated as CASSLDRGRGYTF. The entire variable domain, with the rest obtained from reference TRBV5-6 and TRBJ1-2, is as follows: DAGVTQSPTHLIKTRGQQVTLRCSPKSGHDTVSWYQQALGQGPQFIFQYYEEEERQRGNFPDRFSGHQFPNYSSELNVNALLLGDSALYLCASSLDRGRGYTFGSGTRLTVV.

V is TRBV11-2 and J is TRBJ2-7, with a tentative D call TRBD1 (5 bases). The CDR3 loop spans 15 amino acids. V was clipped by 1 base and J by 3 bases, with 13 bases between them. Per germline, CDR1 SGHAT and CDR2 FQNNGV. In DNA form, the CDR3 reads TGTGCCAGCAGCTTAGTTGACACAGGATACTACGAGCAGTACTTC. It translates to CASSLVDTGYYEQYF.

This clone was detected once. V is TRBV28 and J is TRBJ2-1, with 8 positions matching TRBD2. Germline V gene lookup returns CDR1 MDHEN and CDR2 SYDVKM. This CDR3 is 17 amino acids long. V shed 2 bases and J 8 bases; nucleotides not matched to a gene: 14. Here the CDR3 DNA reads TGTGCCAGCAGTTTAGACCGGGGGGGCCGAGGAGTAGATGAGCAGTTCTTC. Translated: CASSLDRGGRGVDEQFF.